What follows are 10 T cell receptor beta chains derived from one specimen sequenced in a study of T cell responses to AZD1222 COVID-19 vaccine. Produced via immunoSEQ multiplex PCR; TCRdb's table is partial and in-frame only. The profile shows 130,000 or so clones, roughly nine tenths of them singletons. The material sequenced was peripheral blood, taken 28 days after the second AZD1222 dose. The source is an adult who received the AZD1222 COVID-19 vaccine.

The chain links TRBV19 to TRBJ2-1; D gene unclear. V was shortened by 3 bases and J by 9 bases, with 12 bases between the two germline ends. Germline V gene data show CDR1 as LNHDA and CDR2 as SQIVND (reference sequence). The CDR3 is 13 residues long. The CDR3 DNA is TGTGCCAGTAGTATCAATGTCTGGGGTGAGCAGTTCTTC. Translating it yields CASSINVWGEQFF.

This rearrangement joins TRBV19 to TRBJ1-6; 10 bases line up with TRBD1. The V gene end was trimmed by 4 bases and the J gene end by 9 bases; junction bases not matched to a gene: 3. The CDR3 has 14 amino acids. The V gene's germline CDR1 is LNHDA and CDR2 SQIVND (reference sequence). The CDR3 spells CASSTTGGISPLHF. The CDR3 bases are TGTGCCAGTAGTACGACAGGGGGCATTTCACCCCTCCACTTT.

The J gene is TRBJ2-5, the V gene TRBV15; D is unclear. The germline CDR1 and CDR2 sequences are LNHNV and YYDKDF (reference sequence). The CDR3 totals 13 residues. With 0 bases removed from V and 3 bases from J, the gap between germline ends came to 5 bases. CDR3 protein: CATSRDWEETQYF. The CDR3 DNA follows: TGTGCCACCAGCAGAGATTGGGAAGAGACCCAGTACTTC.

V is TRBV14 and J is TRBJ1-1; TRBD1 is a possible D gene (6 bases). CDR1 SGHDN and CDR2 FVKESK come from the germline V gene. Between the trimmed V and J ends, which lost 1 base and 5 bases, there was a span of 14 bases. This CDR3 contains 15 residues. Written as DNA, the CDR3 is TGTGCCAGCAGCCAAGGTTGGGGGCGAGGTACTGAAGCTTTCTTT. Translation: CASSQGWGRGTEAFF.

The chain couples TRBV10-3 to TRBJ1-4; the D gene is possibly TRBD1 (5 bases). V was clipped by 3 bases and J by 8 bases, with 13 bases between them. Germline V gene lookup returns CDR1 ENHRY and CDR2 SYGVKD. This CDR3 is 14 amino acids long. CDR3 sequence: CAISDGPRGEKLFF. CDR3 DNA: TGTGCCATCAGTGATGGGCCCCGGGGGGAAAAACTGTTTTTT.

In this sample, this clone turned up once. The chain has TRBV24-1 and TRBJ2-3; D might be TRBD2 (6 bases). The CDR3 loop spans 18 amino acids. Germline V CDR1 and CDR2: KGHDR, SFDVKD. Trimming shortened V by 7 bases and J by 0 bases, and 22 bases separated the two germline ends. CDR3 in DNA: TGTGCCACCAGCCCAAATGAGGAGGGCTCCTGGAGCACAGATACGCAGTATTTT. Protein sequence: CATSPNEEGSWSTDTQYF.

The CDR3 DNA reads TGTGCCAGCAGGACCGGGACTAGCGAGAACAATGAGCAGTTCTTC. Protein product: CASRTGTSENNEQFF. The chain combines TRBV6-5 with TRBJ2-1, with 10 bases identical to TRBD2. The germline V gene has CDR1 MNHEY and CDR2 SVGAGI. The CDR3 has 15 amino acids. J lost 5 bases, V lost 6 bases, and 7 bases had no gene match.

The chain carries TRBV27 and TRBJ1-5; 10 bases agree with TRBD1. Germline V gives CDR1 MNHEY, CDR2 SMNVEV (reference sequence). V trimming: 6 bases; J trimming: 3 bases; junction bases outside the gene matches: 11. The CDR3 runs 17 residues. The CDR3 DNA reads TGTGCCAGCAGACCTATCGACAGGGGGCGCGTCAATCAGCCCCAGCATTTT. Encoded protein: CASRPIDRGRVNQPQHF.

This rearrangement joins TRBV5-4 to TRBJ1-6; perhaps TRBD1 as D (6 bases). The CDR3 is 14 residues long. Germline V gives CDR1 SGHNT, CDR2 YYREEE (reference sequence). The ends were cut back, 4 bases at V and 7 bases at J, with 12 bases in the middle. The CDR3 DNA is TGTGCCAGCAGCGACGGGACACCGAATTCACCCCTCCACTTT. Amino acid sequence: CASSDGTPNSPLHF.

Written as DNA, the CDR3 is TGTGCCAGCAGCTCGGGACAGGGGGCTGGGGCCAACGTCCTGACTTTC. Its translation is CASSSGQGAGANVLTF. The chain has TRBV5-4 and TRBJ2-6, with TRBD1 matching over 11 bases. After removal of 3 bases from V and 2 bases from J, the junction contained 1 base not matched to a gene. Germline CDR1 and CDR2: SGHNT and YYREEE (reference sequence). The CDR3 has 16 amino acids.